These T cell receptor beta chains were read from a single sample in a study of regulatory T cells in long-lasting Graves disease. MiXCR, applied by TCRdb to the multiplex PCR reads, yields one record per CDR3 protein. The data show some 500,000 distinct CDR3 sequences, with roughly 14% seen just once and approximately 9.3% held by the top ten. This sample was also put to use in a study of T cells in Graves' hyperthyroidism and ophthalmopathy.

The sequencing used peripheral blood mononuclear cells (PBMCs), collected at new diagnosis, from a patient treated with antithyroid drugs. The receptors shown here come from a man aged 25-45 years with Graves disease. The CDR3 runs from the conserved cysteine through the conserved F or W. A D gene is named only where the DNA matches it firmly. Where a row states a size, it is once, few, many or the class of an expanded clone; other rows omit it.

TRBV4-1	TRBJ2-4	TRBD1	-	CASSRGQDTKNIQYF	TGCGCCAGCAGCCGCGGACAGGATACCAAAAACATTCAGTACTTC
TRBV7-2	TRBJ1-1	-	few	CASSFVIGGNTEAFF	TGTGCCAGCAGCTTTGTTATCGGTGGGAACACTGAAGCTTTCTTT
TRBV24-1	TRBJ2-1	-	many	CATSDPNRKSYNEQFF	TGTGCCACCAGTGACCCCAACAGAAAATCCTACAATGAGCAGTTCTTC
TRBV13	TRBJ2-3	TRBD2	many	CASNPAGGYTDTQYF	TGTGCCAGCAACCCCGCGGGGGGCTACACAGATACGCAGTATTTT
TRBV19	TRBJ1-1	-	many	CASLAQSRGTEAFF	TGTGCCAGCTTGGCGCAAAGCCGGGGCACTGAAGCTTTCTTT
TRBV9	TRBJ2-1	TRBD2	many	CASSVGGGRTNNEQFF	TGTGCCAGCAGCGTAGGCGGCGGGAGGACTAACAATGAGCAGTTCTTC
TRBV7-2	TRBJ1-1	-	many	CASSRPGTAEAFF	TGTGCCAGCAGCCGTCCCGGGACGGCTGAAGCTTTCTTT
TRBV27	TRBJ2-1	TRBD2	few	CASSTVAGQAYNEQFF	TGTGCCAGCAGTACTGTAGCGGGCCAGGCCTACAATGAGCAGTTCTTC
TRBV2	TRBJ1-2	-	many	CASSEDGYHYTF	TGTGCCAGCAGTGAGGACGGTTATCACTACACCTTC
TRBV29-1	TRBJ1-1	TRBD1	-	CSVELRDRGRVRTEAFF	TGCAGCGTTGAGCTTCGGGACAGGGGCAGAGTAAGGACTGAAGCTTTCTTT
TRBV12-3/TRBV12-4	TRBJ1-1	TRBD1	many	CASMRQGSVNTEAFF	TGTGCCAGCATGCGACAGGGCTCCGTGAACACTGAAGCTTTCTTT
TRBV7-9	TRBJ2-7	-	-	CASSGSRSRQYF	TGTGCCAGCAGCGGATCCCGTTCACGGCAGTACTTC
TRBV2	TRBJ2-5	TRBD2	-	CASLGLAVQETQYF	TGTGCCAGCCTGGGGCTAGCGGTACAAGAGACCCAGTACTTC
TRBV24-1	TRBJ2-1	-	-	CATSDHTGPTRYEQLF	TGTGCCACCAGTGATCATACGGGACCGACAAGGTATGAGCAGCTCTTC